This T cell receptor beta chain stems from a study of T cells in Graves' hyperthyroidism and ophthalmopathy. There are 14 residues in the CDR3. V lost 6 bases and J lost 7, with 15 bases in between. The CDR3 regions of TCR beta were amplified from RNA transcripts. The HTBI primer set was used in a first-round RT-PCR of the TCR CDR3. A single record per CDR3 protein comes from TCRdb applying MiXCR to the multiplex PCR reads. This table holds 300,000 to 500,000 distinct CDR3 sequences, 11% to 15% found once. A patient was excluded if there was uncontrolled infection, other autoimmune disease, pregnancy or lactation. Using approximately 10 ml of fresh peripheral blood, PBMCs were prepared. With respect to this clonotype: Antigen specificity is unknown.

Study-level points and caveats: Blood held most thyroid clonotypes expanded above 0.001 frequency.

This chain connects TRBV12-3 or TRBV12-4 to TRBJ2-2; possible D gene TRBD1, 5 bases. The sequence derives from a man aged 50 to 60 with Graves' ophthalmopathy. Sample: blood. This CDR3 reads CASSPGRGIGELFF. The CDR3 DNA reads TGTGCCAGCAGCCCTGGTAGGGGCATCGGGGAGCTGTTTTTT.